The sequence of this T cell receptor beta chain was determined in a study of siplizumab effects on memory and regulatory T cells. Whole-study results and caveats: The alloreactive clones that mapped to unstimulated subsets made up only a minor fraction. Memory cells seemed less diverse than naive T cells, which also seemed major contributors to the alloresponse. In siplizumab conditions, mappable alloreactive CD4+ clones averaged about 71% Treg-derived, against about 27% in controls.

The assay was immunoSEQ multiplex PCR, and TCRdb's table has in-frame clones only and misses some. The data contain approximately 82,000 clones, approximately 86% of them singletons. As for this clone: The antigen is undetermined. A read error may produce the germline difference seen at one junction end.

Germline CDR1 MDHEN, CDR2 SYDVKM. The CDR3 totals 13 residues. The source is a human donor in good health. Sequenced sample: Tregs sorted from blood. This chain joins TRBV28 and TRBJ1-2, with D uncertain. The CDR3 here is CASTTPLNSGYTF. In DNA, the CDR3 is TGTGCCAGCACCACCCCCCTGAACTCTGGCTACACCTTC.